What follows are 17 T cell receptor beta chains derived from one specimen sequenced in a study of cytotoxic CD8 clonotypes in ibrutinib-treated CLL. Libraries were prepared by immunoSEQ multiplex PCR; TCRdb keeps only in-frame clonotypes and omits some of them. The repertoire includes about 130,000 clones, 70% to 80% of them detected once, and 10% to 15% sits in the top ten. The sequenced sample was PBMCs, obtained after 12 months of ibrutinib treatment. These TCRs come from a human donor with chronic lymphocytic leukemia.

This rearrangement joins TRBV27 to TRBJ2-3; TRBD2 matches 16 bases. The V and J ends lost 6 bases and 1 base, in that order; junction bases with no gene match: 13. The CDR3 spans 20 residues. The germline gives CDR1 MNHEY, CDR2 SMNVEV (reference sequence). CDR3 in amino acids: CASRPQGTSGRAGGTDTQYF. The CDR3 bases are TGTGCCAGCAGGCCCCAAGGGACTAGCGGGAGGGCCGGAGGCACAGATACGCAGTATTTT.

The genes are TRBV18 and TRBJ1-2, with 7 bases that match TRBD1. This CDR3 is 14 amino acids long. Unmatched junction bases numbered 7, after V lost 2 bases and J lost 7 bases. Per germline, CDR1 KGHSH and CDR2 LQKENI. The CDR3 DNA sequence: TGTGCCAGCTCACCATCCAGGGGGGAGATTGGCTACACCTTC. It codes for CASSPSRGEIGYTF. Using reference TRBV18 and TRBJ1-2 for the parts outside the CDR3, the full variable domain is NAGVMQNPRHLVRRRGQEARLRCSPMKGHSHVYWYRQLPEEGLKFMVYLQKENIIDESGMPKERFSAEFPKEGPSILRIQQVVRGDSAAYFCASSPSRGEIGYTFGSGTRLTVV.

This chain joins TRBV7-2 and TRBJ2-7; 7 bases line up with TRBD1. V gave up 6 bases and J gave up 2 bases; unmatched junction bases: 7. The germline gives CDR1 SGHTA, CDR2 FQGNSA. The CDR3 spans 14 residues. The CDR3 is CASSYRDRPYEQYF. CDR3 coding DNA: TGTGCCAGCAGTTACCGGGACAGACCCTACGAGCAGTACTTC.

The V call is TRBV6-1, the J call TRBJ2-7; 10 positions match TRBD1. The CDR3 length is 16 residues. Trimming at V came to 1 base and at J to 5 bases, leaving 8 bases not matched to a gene. CDR1 is MNHNS, CDR2 SASEGT, per germline. Here the CDR3 DNA reads TGTGCCAGCAGTGAAGAGGCGGGACAGGGGCGGGACGAGCAGTACTTC. This encodes CASSEEAGQGRDEQYF.

This chain uses TRBV7-2 with TRBJ2-2; the match to TRBD2 covers 13 bases. Trimming at V came to 3 bases and at J to 7 bases, leaving 2 bases not matched to a gene. Looked up from germline, CDR1 is SGHTA and CDR2 is FQGNSA. The CDR3 contains 15 residues. CDR3 sequence reads: CASSLTSGRIGELFF. The CDR3 DNA follows: TGTGCCAGCAGCTTGACTAGCGGGAGGATCGGGGAGCTGTTTTTT.

This chain uses TRBV10-3 with TRBJ2-3; 13 bases are a match to TRBD2. V gave up 3 bases and J gave up 1 base; unmatched junction bases: 7. CDR3 length: 18 residues. CDR1 and CDR2 from the germline V gene are ENHRY and SYGVKD. In DNA form, the CDR3 reads TGTGCCATCAGTGACCAAGGACTAGCGGGAGTTGGCACAGATACGCAGTATTTT. Its protein is CAISDQGLAGVGTDTQYF.

The chain couples TRBV5-1 to TRBJ2-4; perhaps TRBD1 as D (5 bases). Trimming removed 0 bases from V and 4 bases from J, with 17 bases in between. This CDR3 has 17 residues. Germline V CDR1 and CDR2: SGHRS, YFSETQ. The DNA for the CDR3 is TGCGCCAGCAGCTTGGCCTCGGTCAGGGTGGAAAAAAACATTCAGTACTTC. As protein: CASSLASVRVEKNIQYF. Variable domain in full (rest from reference TRBV5-1 and TRBJ2-4): KAGVTQTPRYLIKTRGQQVTLSCSPISGHRSVSWYQQTPGQGLQFLFEYFSETQRNKGNFPGRFSGRQFSNSRSEMNVSTLELGDSALYLCASSLASVRVEKNIQYFGAGTRLSVL.

V and J are TRBV28 and TRBJ1-1; no clear D gene. The CDR3 covers 14 residues. CDR1 is MDHEN and CDR2 is SYDVKM in the germline V gene. CDR3: CGARTGSAFAEAFF. The DNA for the CDR3 is TGTGGCGCCCGAACGGGGAGCGCATTCGCTGAAGCTTTCTTT.

The chain has TRBV5-1 and TRBJ1-2; D is possibly TRBD1 (6 bases). V shed 5 bases and J shed 7 bases, with 15 bases lying between them. Looked up from germline, CDR1 is SGHRS and CDR2 is YFSETQ. The CDR3 runs 13 residues. The chain's CDR3 is CASSVQGQSGYTF. CDR3 in DNA: TGCGCCAGCAGTGTGCAGGGGCAGAGTGGCTACACCTTC.

The V gene is TRBV5-1, the J gene TRBJ2-1; 16 positions match TRBD2. Losses at the gene ends were 2 bases for V and 3 bases for J; bases not matched to a gene: 5. The CDR3 covers 18 residues. Germline CDR1 reads SGHRS; CDR2 reads YFSETQ. Written as DNA, the CDR3 is TGCGCCAGCAGCTTAGCGGGACTAGCGGGAGGGCGCTACAATGAGCAGTTCTTC. Translated: CASSLAGLAGGRYNEQFF.

This clone was counted a few times. The chain is built from TRBV5-6 and TRBJ2-7; D might be TRBD1 (7 bases). From germline, CDR1 is SGHDT and CDR2 YYEEEE. Trimming removed 4 bases at V and 0 bases at J, with 14 bases between. The CDR3 covers 15 residues. The CDR3 DNA follows: TGTGCCAGCAGCGGACTACAGGGGATCTCCTACGAGCAGTACTTC. It encodes CASSGLQGISYEQYF.

V and J are TRBV30 and TRBJ2-7; D might be TRBD1 or TRBD2, each matching 5 bases. Germline-derived CDR1 and CDR2 are GTSNPN and SVGIG (reference sequence). V was cut by 2 bases and J by 6 bases, with 11 bases left in between. This CDR3 contains 12 residues. This chain's CDR3 is CAWSRSGPEQYF. The DNA for the CDR3 is TGTGCCTGGAGTAGGTCGGGGCCCGAGCAGTACTTC.

The J gene is TRBJ2-3, the V gene TRBV5-6, with a tentative D call TRBD2 (6 bases). The V and J ends lost 6 bases and 1 base respectively, with 15 bases between them. Germline V gives CDR1 SGHDT, CDR2 YYEEEE. This CDR3 is built from 15 residues. The CDR3 region is CASNKVSSGTDTQYF. CDR3 in DNA: TGTGCCAGCAACAAGGTGTCTAGCGGCACAGATACGCAGTATTTT.

V is TRBV15 and J is TRBJ2-1; tentative D call: TRBD2 (5 bases). CDR1 LNHNV and CDR2 YYDKDF come from the germline V gene (reference sequence). The V and J ends lost 3 bases and 10 bases respectively, with 16 bases between them. This CDR3 region has 14 residues. CDR3 sequence reads: CATSSWTVRKEQFF. The CDR3 DNA sequence: TGTGCCACCAGCAGCTGGACTGTTAGAAAGGAGCAGTTCTTC.

This rearrangement joins TRBV25-1 to TRBJ2-1; 8 bases are shared with TRBD2. The CDR3 covers 15 residues. Germline CDR1 and CDR2: MGHDK and SYGVNS. Trimming removed 4 bases from V and 8 bases from J; junction bases left unmatched: 10. The CDR3 bases are TGTGCCAGCAGTGTCGCTCGCGGGAGGTTCCATGAGCAGTTCTTC. This translates into CASSVARGRFHEQFF.

This chain uses TRBV9 with TRBJ2-3; no clear D gene. Trimming removed 0 bases at V and 5 bases at J, with 1 base between. The CDR3 length is 11 residues. CDR1 and CDR2 (germline): SGDLS, YYNGEE. The CDR3 reads CASSVEDTQYF. The CDR3, as DNA: TGTGCCAGCAGCGTAGAAGATACGCAGTATTTT.

The chain joins TRBV7-6 to TRBJ2-7; TRBD2 matches at 11 bases. Unmatched junction bases numbered 7, after V lost 5 bases and J lost 4 bases. The CDR3 covers 15 residues. Germline V gene lookup returns CDR1 SGHVS and CDR2 FNYEAQ. The DNA of the CDR3 is TGTGCCAGCAGCGTACTAGCGGGAGTAGGGTACGAGCAGTACTTC. As protein: CASSVLAGVGYEQYF. Looking up the rest from reference TRBV7-6 and TRBJ2-7 gives the full variable domain: GAGVSQSPRYKVTKRGQDVALRCDPISGHVSLYWYRQALGQGPEFLTYFNYEAQQDKSGLPNDRFSAERPEGSISTLTIQRTEQRDSAMYRCASSVLAGVGYEQYFGPGTRLTVT.